The 25 T cell receptor beta chains listed next were all sequenced from one sample in a study of T cells in Graves' hyperthyroidism and ophthalmopathy. Amplification of TCR beta CDR3 regions was performed using RNA transcripts as template. The TCR CDR3 was amplified in a first-round RT-PCR using the HTBI primer set. One entry per CDR3 protein, called by TCRdb with MiXCR from the multiplex PCR reads. This table holds about 560,000 distinct CDR3 sequences, over 15% found once. The sequenced material came from blood. Receptors were obtained from a woman aged 18-35 years with Graves' hyperthyroidism.

This clonotype was detected a few times. The J gene is TRBJ1-3, the V gene TRBV5-5; 10 bases are a match to TRBD1. The germline V gene encodes CDR1 SGHKS and CDR2 YYEKEE (reference sequence). Trimming removed 3 bases from V and 1 base from J; junction bases left unmatched: 4. CDR3 size: 16 residues. The CDR3 coding sequence is TGTGCCAGCAGCTCGCGGGACAGGGGATCTGGAAACACCATATATTTT. It is translated as CASSSRDRGSGNTIYF.

Here the CDR3 DNA reads TGTGCCAGCACGGGGACAGGGAAGTACGAGCAGTACTTC. Protein: CASTGTGKYEQYF. V is TRBV2 and J is TRBJ2-7, with 9 bases lining up with TRBD1. Germline CDR1 reads SNHLY; CDR2 reads FYNNEI. Trimming took 7 bases from V and 4 from J; bases not matched to a gene: 5. The length of the CDR3 is 13 residues.

In the case of this clonotype: This may arise from a read error, as a much more abundant clone is one base away. The chain joins TRBV12-3 or TRBV12-4 to TRBJ2-7; D perhaps matches TRBD2 (5 bases). Trimming removed 3 bases at V and 8 bases at J, with 17 bases between. The CDR3 has 14 amino acids. CDR3 coding DNA: TGTGCCAGCAGTTTGAGGGTGTTAGGTTCTAAGCAGTACTTC. It yields the protein CASSLRVLGSKQYF.

This rearrangement joins TRBV7-9 to TRBJ2-2, with D possibly TRBD1 on 6 matching bases. This CDR3 has 17 amino acids. V was clipped by 5 bases and J by 7 bases, with 23 bases between them. Germline V lookup: CDR1 SEHNR, CDR2 FQNEAQ (reference sequence). CDR3 residues: CASSRRKWRGGYGELFF. The CDR3 DNA sequence: TGTGCCAGCAGCCGACGTAAGTGGAGAGGGGGTTACGGGGAGCTGTTTTTT.

There are a few counts of this clonotype. V usage is TRBV19 and J usage is TRBJ2-3; D assignment may be TRBD1 or TRBD2 (5 bases each). The V gene lost 1 base and the J gene lost 0 bases, with 8 bases spanning the gap. Per the germline V gene, CDR1 is LNHDA and CDR2 is SQIVND (reference sequence). The CDR3 runs 15 residues. The CDR3 bases are TGTGCCAGTAGTATAGCCGGGGCCAGCACAGATACGCAGTATTTT. Its protein product is CASSIAGASTDTQYF. The full variable domain, completed using reference TRBV19 and TRBJ2-3, is DGGITQSPKYLFRKEGQNVTLSCEQNLNHDAMYWYRQDPGQGLRLIYYSQIVNDFQKGDIAEGYSVSREKKESFPLTVTSAQKNPTAFYLCASSIAGASTDTQYFGPGTRLTVL.

Comment on this clonotype: A read error may be the cause here, since a much bigger clone is one base away. The chain links TRBV7-2 to TRBJ2-5; no definite D call. The germline V and J ends were trimmed by 5 bases and 5 bases, with 12 bases remaining between them. Germline CDR1 reads SGHTA; CDR2 reads FQGNSA. The CDR3 extends over 13 amino acids. The CDR3 reads CASSRTTLETQYF. The CDR3 DNA is TGTGCCAGCAGCCGTACAACTTTGGAGACCCAGTACTTC.

This clonotype was detected a few times. The V gene is TRBV29-1, the J gene TRBJ2-7; TRBD2 agrees at 8 bases. V shed 6 bases and J 9 bases; nucleotides not matched to a gene: 7. The CDR3 loop spans 11 amino acids. CDR1 is SQVTM, CDR2 ANQGSEA, per germline. The CDR3, as DNA: TGCAGCGTACCGGGAGGGCCGGGGCAGTACTTC. Encoded protein: CSVPGGPGQYF.

CDR3 region: CASSLNIGSSGNTIYF. As DNA, the CDR3 is TGCGCCAGCAGCTTAAACATCGGGAGCTCTGGAAACACCATATATTTT. V is TRBV5-1 and J is TRBJ1-3; no clear D gene. Germline-derived CDR1 and CDR2 are SGHRS and YFSETQ. With 2 bases removed from V and 0 bases from J, the gap between germline ends came to 12 bases. The CDR3 extends over 16 amino acids.

The genes are TRBV4-3 and TRBJ1-2, with 8 bases lining up with TRBD1. The germline CDR1 and CDR2 sequences are LGHNA and YSLEER. The ends lost 0 bases at V and 3 bases at J; junction bases unmatched: 3. CDR3 size: 15 residues. CDR3 region: CASSQDSGGYYGYTF. CDR3 DNA sequence: TGCGCCAGCAGCCAAGATTCAGGGGGCTACTATGGCTACACCTTC.

This clonotype has ten or more counts. The chain uses TRBV13 and TRBJ1-1; possibly TRBD1 for D (5 bases). The CDR3 totals 14 residues. Per the germline V gene, CDR1 is PRHDT and CDR2 is FYEKMQ (reference sequence). Trimming took 4 bases from V and 7 from J, leaving 16 bases between them. This CDR3 is CASSWTRGVDEAFF. CDR3 nucleotides: TGTGCCAGCAGCTGGACGAGAGGGGTCGATGAAGCTTTCTTT.

This clonotype has just a few counts. The rearrangement uses TRBV20-1 and TRBJ2-1, with 7 bases matching TRBD2. J gave up 0 bases and V 3 bases, and 11 bases lay outside the gene matches. CDR3 size: 17 residues. CDR1 and CDR2 from the germline V gene are DFQATT and SNEGSKA (reference sequence). Here the CDR3 DNA reads TGCAGTGCTAGCGCTATCGGAGCGGGAAGCTCCTACAATGAGCAGTTCTTC. It specifies CSASAIGAGSSYNEQFF.

This clonotype was seen a few times. The chain is built from TRBV6-1 and TRBJ2-2; no reliable D call. The CDR3 is 14 amino acids. V lost 6 bases and J 4 bases, leaving 12 bases between the germline ends. The germline V gene encodes CDR1 MNHNS and CDR2 SASEGT. The CDR3 sequence is CASRGSPGTGELFF. In nucleotides, the CDR3 is TGTGCCAGCAGAGGCTCTCCCGGCACCGGGGAGCTGTTTTTT.

The chain couples TRBV14 to TRBJ1-1; D possibly corresponds to TRBD1 (6 bases). Looked up from germline, CDR1 is SGHDN and CDR2 is FVKESK. The V end lost 0 bases, the J end lost 10 bases, and 12 bases lay between the germline ends. The CDR3 has 13 residues. CDR3 nucleotide sequence: TGTGCCAGCAGCCAAGATCTGAGGGGGGTAGCTTTCTTT. Protein sequence: CASSQDLRGVAFF.

The CDR3 nucleotides read TGTGCCAGCAGTTTAGACGGGGGGCTCACAGATACGCAGTATTTT. It translates to CASSLDGGLTDTQYF. The J gene is TRBJ2-3, the V gene TRBV12-3 or TRBV12-4; maybe TRBD2 (7 bases). V was pared by 1 base and J by 2 bases, with 10 bases between. CDR3 size: 15 residues.

In its sample, this clonotype was seen a few times. The chain carries TRBV6-1 and TRBJ1-2; 7 nucleotides line up with TRBD1. CDR3 length equals 15 residues. CDR1 MNHNS and CDR2 SASEGT come from the germline V gene. Losses at the gene ends were 9 bases for V and 8 bases for J; bases not matched to a gene: 18. The CDR3 protein is CASRGLGQLAYGYTF. CDR3 DNA sequence: TGTGCCAGTCGGGGTTTGGGACAGCTAGCTTACGGCTACACCTTC.

This clonotype has just a few counts. The chain joins TRBV6-6 to TRBJ1-6, with 7 nucleotides matching TRBD1. The germline CDR1 and CDR2 sequences are MNHNY and SVGAGI (reference sequence). The CDR3 loop spans 17 amino acids. With V trimmed by 2 bases and J by 6 bases, 10 bases remained unmatched. CDR3 bases: TGTGCCAGCAGTTACAATCATGTGACAGGGCGTAATTCACCCCTCCACTTT. This encodes CASSYNHVTGRNSPLHF.

The rearrangement links TRBV19 to TRBJ2-3; TRBD1 is a possible D gene (6 bases). Trimming removed 3 bases at V and 4 bases at J, with 11 bases between. CDR1 and CDR2 (germline): LNHDA, SQIVND (reference sequence). The CDR3 is 14 residues long. CDR3 region: CASSIKQGADTQYF. The CDR3, as DNA: TGTGCCAGTAGTATCAAACAGGGAGCAGATACGCAGTATTTT.

The V gene is TRBV2, the J gene TRBJ2-5; perhaps D is TRBD1 or TRBD2 (5 bases each). This CDR3 region has 14 residues. Germline-derived CDR1 and CDR2 are SNHLY and FYNNEI. V lost 6 bases, J lost 4 bases, and 15 bases lay in between. The CDR3 nucleotides are TGTGCCAGCAGCCAGGGACCCAATCGAGAGACCCAGTACTTC. The encoded protein is CASSQGPNRETQYF.

In this sample, this clonotype turned up a few times. Because it lacks the conserved phenylalanine or tryptophan at the end, this CDR3 is likely a read error. The CDR3 DNA reads as TGTGCCAGCGAGCTGAAGGAGACCCAGTACTCC. Amino acid sequence: CASELKETQYS. The genes are TRBV2 and TRBJ2-5; D call uncertain. The CDR3 spans 11 residues. V was shortened by 8 bases and J by 5 bases, with 9 bases between the two germline ends. CDR1 and CDR2 from the germline V gene are SNHLY and FYNNEI.

This clonotype was counted ten times or more. The chain carries TRBV7-9 and TRBJ2-2; 7 positions match TRBD2. Germline V gene data show CDR1 as SEHNR and CDR2 as FQNEAQ (reference sequence). The V segment lost 1 base and the J segment 4 bases; nucleotides outside the gene matches: 3. CDR3 length: 15 residues. The CDR3 loop is CASSLGGSATGELFF. Written as DNA, the CDR3 is TGTGCCAGCAGCTTAGGCGGGAGCGCCACCGGGGAGCTGTTTTTT.

The gene calls are TRBV10-2 and TRBJ2-2; 9 nucleotides match TRBD1. Germline assignment: CDR1 WSHSY and CDR2 SAAADI. Unmatched junction bases numbered 4, after V lost 4 bases and J lost 4 bases. CDR3 length: 15 amino acids. CDR3 loop: CASSGDREGTGELFF. The CDR3 DNA reads TGCGCCAGCAGTGGGGACAGGGAGGGCACCGGGGAGCTGTTTTTT.

This clonotype has at least ten counts. The junction differs from germline at one of its ends, possibly a read error. The V call is TRBV20-1, the J call TRBJ1-1; D is uncertain. The length of the CDR3 is 11 residues. Germline lookup yields CDR1 DFQATT and CDR2 SNEGSKA (reference sequence). CDR3: CSARAVTEAFF. In nucleotides, the CDR3 is TGCAGTGCCAGAGCGGTCACTGAAGCTTTCTTT.

This chain joins TRBV28 and TRBJ1-2; no reliable D call. Deletions cut 3 bases from V and 6 bases from J, with 11 bases between. Germline values: CDR1 MDHEN, CDR2 SYDVKM. The CDR3 consists of 13 residues. This CDR3 reads CASSFVRFNGYTF. CDR3 DNA sequence: TGTGCCAGCAGTTTCGTGAGGTTTAATGGCTACACCTTC.

This clonotype was picked up a small number of times. The chain recombines TRBV10-3 with TRBJ2-3; 9 bases match TRBD1. The CDR3 has 16 amino acids. J was trimmed by 3 bases and V by 4 bases; bases with no gene match: 8. Per germline, CDR1 ENHRY and CDR2 SYGVKD. CDR3 DNA sequence: TGTGCCATCAGTGGCCGAGGACAGGGGAAGACAGATACGCAGTATTTT. It encodes CAISGRGQGKTDTQYF.

This clonotype was detected a few times. The chain links TRBV29-1 to TRBJ2-2; possibly TRBD1 or TRBD2 for D (7 bases each). Trimming cost V 0 bases and J 4 bases, with 15 bases left between them. The germline CDR1 and CDR2 sequences are SQVTM and ANQGSEA. The CDR3 length is 16 residues. CDR3 sequence reads: CSVEEWSRGGTGELFF. CDR3 coding DNA: TGCAGCGTTGAAGAGTGGTCCAGGGGGGGCACCGGGGAGCTGTTTTTT.